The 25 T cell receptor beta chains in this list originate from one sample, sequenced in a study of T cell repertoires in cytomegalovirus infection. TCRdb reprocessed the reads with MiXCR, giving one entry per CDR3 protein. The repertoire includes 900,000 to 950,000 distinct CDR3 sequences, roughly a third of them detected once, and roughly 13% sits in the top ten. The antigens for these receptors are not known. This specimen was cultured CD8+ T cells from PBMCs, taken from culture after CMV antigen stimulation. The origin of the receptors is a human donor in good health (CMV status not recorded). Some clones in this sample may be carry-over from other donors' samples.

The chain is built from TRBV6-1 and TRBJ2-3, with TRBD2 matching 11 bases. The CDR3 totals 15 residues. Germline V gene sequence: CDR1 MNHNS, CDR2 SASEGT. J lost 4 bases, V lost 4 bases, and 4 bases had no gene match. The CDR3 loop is CASSALAGASDTQYF. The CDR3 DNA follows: TGTGCCAGCAGTGCACTAGCGGGGGCCTCAGATACGCAGTATTTT.

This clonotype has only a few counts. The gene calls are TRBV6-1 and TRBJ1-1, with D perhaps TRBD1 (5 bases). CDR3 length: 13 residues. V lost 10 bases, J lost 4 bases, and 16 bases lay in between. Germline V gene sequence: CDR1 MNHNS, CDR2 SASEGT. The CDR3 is CATCCGGGTEAFF. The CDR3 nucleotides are TGTGCCACCTGTTGCGGTGGGGGCACTGAAGCTTTCTTT.

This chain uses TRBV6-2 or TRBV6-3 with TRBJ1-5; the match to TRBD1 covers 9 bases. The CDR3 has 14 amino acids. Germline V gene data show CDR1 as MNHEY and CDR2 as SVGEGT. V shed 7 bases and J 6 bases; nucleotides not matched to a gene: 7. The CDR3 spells CASTEDRGVQPQHF. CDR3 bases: TGTGCCAGCACCGAGGACAGGGGAGTTCAGCCCCAGCATTTT.

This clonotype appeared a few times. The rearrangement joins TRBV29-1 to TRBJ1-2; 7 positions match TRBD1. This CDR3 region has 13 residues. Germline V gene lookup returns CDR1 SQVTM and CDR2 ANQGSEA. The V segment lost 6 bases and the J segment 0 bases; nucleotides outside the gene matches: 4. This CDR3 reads CSVTGQSNYGYTF. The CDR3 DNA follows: TGCAGCGTAACGGGACAGTCTAACTATGGCTACACCTTC.

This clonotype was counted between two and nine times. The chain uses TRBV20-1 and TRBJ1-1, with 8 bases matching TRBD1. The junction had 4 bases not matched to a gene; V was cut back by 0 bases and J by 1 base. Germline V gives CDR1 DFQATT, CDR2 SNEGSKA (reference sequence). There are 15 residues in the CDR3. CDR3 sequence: CSARDFGTGNTEAFF. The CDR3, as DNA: TGCAGTGCTAGAGATTTCGGGACAGGGAACACTGAAGCTTTCTTT.

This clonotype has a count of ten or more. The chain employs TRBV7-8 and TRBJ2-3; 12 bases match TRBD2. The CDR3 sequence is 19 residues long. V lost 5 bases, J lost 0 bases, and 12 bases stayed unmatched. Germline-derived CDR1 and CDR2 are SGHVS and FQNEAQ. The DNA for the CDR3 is TGTGCCAGCAGCCTACTAAGGCTAGCGGGGGGGATGAGCACAGATACGCAGTATTTT. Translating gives CASSLLRLAGGMSTDTQYF.

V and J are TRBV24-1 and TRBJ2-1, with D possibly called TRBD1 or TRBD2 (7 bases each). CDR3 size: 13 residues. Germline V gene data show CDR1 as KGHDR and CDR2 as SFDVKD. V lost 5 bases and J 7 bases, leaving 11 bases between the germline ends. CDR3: CATSGRGGNEQFF. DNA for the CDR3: TGTGCCACCAGTGGCAGGGGGGGGAATGAGCAGTTCTTC.

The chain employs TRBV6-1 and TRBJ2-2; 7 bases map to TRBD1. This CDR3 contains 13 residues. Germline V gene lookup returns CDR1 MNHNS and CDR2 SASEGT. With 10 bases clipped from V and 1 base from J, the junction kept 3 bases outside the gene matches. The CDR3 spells CATGTENTGELFF. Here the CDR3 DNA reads TGTGCCACCGGGACAGAGAACACCGGGGAGCTGTTTTTT.

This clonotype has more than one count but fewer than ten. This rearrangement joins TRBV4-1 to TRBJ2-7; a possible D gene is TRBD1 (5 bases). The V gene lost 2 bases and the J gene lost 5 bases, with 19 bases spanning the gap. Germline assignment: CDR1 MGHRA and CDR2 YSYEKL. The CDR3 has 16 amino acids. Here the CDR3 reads CASSQSLRTPSDEQYF. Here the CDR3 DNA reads TGCGCCAGCAGCCAAAGCTTACGGACACCTTCAGACGAGCAGTACTTC.

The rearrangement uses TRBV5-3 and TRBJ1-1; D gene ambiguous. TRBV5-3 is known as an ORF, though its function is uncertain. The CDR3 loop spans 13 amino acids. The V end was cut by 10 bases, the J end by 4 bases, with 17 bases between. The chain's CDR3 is CAQAWNPGTEAFF. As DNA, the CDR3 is TGTGCCCAAGCTTGGAATCCGGGCACTGAAGCTTTCTTT.

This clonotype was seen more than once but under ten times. The CDR3 bases are TGTGCCAGCACCAAGAGGGGAGCAAGTGAAAAACTGTTTTTT. It is translated as CASTKRGASEKLFF. The V and J genes are TRBV6-5 and TRBJ1-4; a weak D match, TRBD1 (5 bases). The CDR3 is 14 residues long. V shed 7 bases and J shed 7 bases, with 16 bases lying between them. CDR1 and CDR2 (germline): MNHEY, SVGAGI.

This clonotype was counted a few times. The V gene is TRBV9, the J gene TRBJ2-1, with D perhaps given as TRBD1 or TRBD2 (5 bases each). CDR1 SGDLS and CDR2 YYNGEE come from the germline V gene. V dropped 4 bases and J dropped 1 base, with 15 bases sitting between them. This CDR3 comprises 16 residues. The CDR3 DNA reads TGTGCCAGCAGCCATGCCGGGACGTCGTCCTACAATGAGCAGTTCTTC. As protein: CASSHAGTSSYNEQFF.

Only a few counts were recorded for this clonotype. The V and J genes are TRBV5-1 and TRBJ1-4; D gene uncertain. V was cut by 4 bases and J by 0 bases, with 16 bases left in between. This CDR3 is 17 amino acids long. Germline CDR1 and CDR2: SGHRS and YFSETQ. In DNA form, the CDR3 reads TGCGCCAGCAGCCCGACCGCGTACCTTGCAACTAATGAAAAACTGTTTTTT. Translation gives CASSPTAYLATNEKLFF. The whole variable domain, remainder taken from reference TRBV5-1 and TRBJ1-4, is KAGVTQTPRYLIKTRGQQVTLSCSPISGHRSVSWYQQTPGQGLQFLFEYFSETQRNKGNFPGRFSGRQFSNSRSEMNVSTLELGDSALYLCASSPTAYLATNEKLFFGSGTQLSVL.

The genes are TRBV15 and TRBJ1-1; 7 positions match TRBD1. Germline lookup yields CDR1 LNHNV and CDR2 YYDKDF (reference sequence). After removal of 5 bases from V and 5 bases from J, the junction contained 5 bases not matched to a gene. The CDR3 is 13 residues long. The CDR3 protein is CATSGDRGTEAFF. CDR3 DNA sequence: TGTGCCACCAGCGGGGACAGAGGGACTGAAGCTTTCTTT.

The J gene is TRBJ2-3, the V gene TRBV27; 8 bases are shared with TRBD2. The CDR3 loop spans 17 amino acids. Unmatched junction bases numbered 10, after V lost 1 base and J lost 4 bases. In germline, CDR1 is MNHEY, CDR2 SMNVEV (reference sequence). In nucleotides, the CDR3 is TGTGCCAGCAGTTTATTTATGGCGGGGGGTTACGCAGATACGCAGTATTTT. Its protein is CASSLFMAGGYADTQYF.

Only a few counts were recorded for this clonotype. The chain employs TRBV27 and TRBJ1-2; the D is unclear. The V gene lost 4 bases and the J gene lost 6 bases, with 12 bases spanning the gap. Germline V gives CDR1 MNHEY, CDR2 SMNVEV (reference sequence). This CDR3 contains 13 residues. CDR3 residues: CASSSLGTDGYTF. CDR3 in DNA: TGTGCCAGCAGTTCGCTCGGCACAGATGGCTACACCTTC.

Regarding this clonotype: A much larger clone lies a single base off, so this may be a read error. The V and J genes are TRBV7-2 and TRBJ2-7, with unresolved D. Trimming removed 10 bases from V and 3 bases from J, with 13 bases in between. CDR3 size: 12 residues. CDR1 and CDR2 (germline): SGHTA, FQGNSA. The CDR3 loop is CANTTNSYEQYF. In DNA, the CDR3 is TGTGCCAACACCACGAATAGCTACGAGCAGTACTTC.

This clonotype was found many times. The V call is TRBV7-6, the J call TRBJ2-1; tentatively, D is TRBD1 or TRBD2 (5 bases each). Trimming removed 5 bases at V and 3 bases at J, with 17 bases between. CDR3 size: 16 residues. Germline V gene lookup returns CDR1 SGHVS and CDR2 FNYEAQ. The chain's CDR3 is CASSRGVDRNYNEQFF. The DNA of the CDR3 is TGTGCCAGCAGCCGAGGGGTGGACCGCAACTACAATGAGCAGTTCTTC.

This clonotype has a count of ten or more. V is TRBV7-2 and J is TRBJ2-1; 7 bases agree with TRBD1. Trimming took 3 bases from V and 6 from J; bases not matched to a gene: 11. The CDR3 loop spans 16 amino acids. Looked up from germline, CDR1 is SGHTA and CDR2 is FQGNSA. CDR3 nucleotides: TGTGCCAGCAGCTTTTTGGGGCAGGGGGTCTTCAATGAGCAGTTCTTC. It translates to CASSFLGQGVFNEQFF.

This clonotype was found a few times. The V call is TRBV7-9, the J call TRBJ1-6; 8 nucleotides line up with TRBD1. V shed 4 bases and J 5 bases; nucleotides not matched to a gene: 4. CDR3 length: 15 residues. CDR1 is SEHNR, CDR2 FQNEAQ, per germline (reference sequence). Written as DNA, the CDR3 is TGTGCCAGCAGCTCTCGACAGGGGAATAATTCACCCCTCCACTTT. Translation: CASSSRQGNNSPLHF. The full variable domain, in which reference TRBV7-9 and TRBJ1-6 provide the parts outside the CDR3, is DTGVSQNPRHKITKRGQNVTFRCDPISEHNRLYWYRQTLGQGPEFLTYFQNEAQLEKSRLLSDRFSAERPKGSFSTLEIQRTEQGDSAMYLCASSSRQGNNSPLHFGNGTRLTVT.

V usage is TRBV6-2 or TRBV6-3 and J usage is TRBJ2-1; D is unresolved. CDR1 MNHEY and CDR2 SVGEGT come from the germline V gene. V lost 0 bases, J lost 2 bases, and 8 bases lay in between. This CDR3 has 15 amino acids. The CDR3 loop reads CASSYSPATYNEQFF. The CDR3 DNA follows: TGTGCCAGCAGTTACTCGCCAGCGACCTACAATGAGCAGTTCTTC.

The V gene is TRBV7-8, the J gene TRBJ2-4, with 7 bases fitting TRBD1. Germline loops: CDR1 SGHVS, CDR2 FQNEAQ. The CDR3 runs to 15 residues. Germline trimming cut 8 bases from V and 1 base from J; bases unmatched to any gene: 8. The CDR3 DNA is TGTGCCAGCGAACCTGCGACAGGGGCCAAAAACATTCAGTACTTC. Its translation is CASEPATGAKNIQYF.

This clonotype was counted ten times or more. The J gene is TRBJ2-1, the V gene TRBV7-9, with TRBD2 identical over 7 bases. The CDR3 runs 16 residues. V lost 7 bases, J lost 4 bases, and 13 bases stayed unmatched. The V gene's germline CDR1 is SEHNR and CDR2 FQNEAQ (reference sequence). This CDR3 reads CASTPSGTENYNEQFF. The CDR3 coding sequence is TGTGCCAGCACCCCAAGCGGGACCGAGAATTACAATGAGCAGTTCTTC.

CDR3 bases: TGTGCCAGCAGAGTTAGCGGGGGGGTGACAGATACGCAGTATTTT. Translating it yields CASRVSGGVTDTQYF. V and J are TRBV7-6 and TRBJ2-3; 11 bases map to TRBD2. In germline, CDR1 is SGHVS, CDR2 FNYEAQ. With 6 bases clipped from V and 3 bases from J, the junction kept 5 bases outside the gene matches. CDR3 length: 15 amino acids. The whole variable domain, filled in from reference TRBV7-6 and TRBJ2-3, reads GAGVSQSPRYKVTKRGQDVALRCDPISGHVSLYWYRQALGQGPEFLTYFNYEAQQDKSGLPNDRFSAERPEGSISTLTIQRTEQRDSAMYRCASRVSGGVTDTQYFGPGTRLTVL.

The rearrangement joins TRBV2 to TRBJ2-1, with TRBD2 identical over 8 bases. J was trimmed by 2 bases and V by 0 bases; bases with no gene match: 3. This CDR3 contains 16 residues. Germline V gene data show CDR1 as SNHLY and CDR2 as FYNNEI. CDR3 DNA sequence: TGTGCCAGCAGTGAAGCATCAGCGGGGGCCTACAATGAGCAGTTCTTC. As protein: CASSEASAGAYNEQFF.